These 25 T cell receptor beta chains originate from one sample sequenced in a study of shared clonotypes between healthy human individuals. Assay: immunoSEQ multiplex PCR; the TCRdb copy retains only in-frame clones and omits some. The profile covers nearly 1 million clones, with approximately 80% appearing a single time and roughly 1.5% taken by the ten largest. The sequenced sample consisted of memory CD4+ T cells sorted from blood. Specified subset: CD45RA-negative fraction. All receptors derive from a man aged 18 to 35 in good health.

The rearrangement links TRBV5-1 to TRBJ2-3; possible D gene TRBD1, 5 bases. The CDR3 has 15 residues. V dropped 3 bases and J dropped 0 bases, with 11 bases sitting between them. CDR1 and CDR2 (germline): SGHRS, YFSETQ. As DNA, the CDR3 is TGCGCCAGCAGCTCGGACACCTCTAGCACAGATACGCAGTATTTT. Its translation is CASSSDTSSTDTQYF. Supplemented by reference TRBV5-1 and TRBJ2-3, the full variable domain reads KAGVTQTPRYLIKTRGQQVTLSCSPISGHRSVSWYQQTPGQGLQFLFEYFSETQRNKGNFPGRFSGRQFSNSRSEMNVSTLELGDSALYLCASSSDTSSTDTQYFGPGTRLTVL.

This clone was counted once. The chain couples TRBV5-4 to TRBJ2-2, with 10 bases that match TRBD2. Germline V CDR1 and CDR2: SGHNT, YYREEE (reference sequence). The CDR3 totals 16 residues. The junction had 1 base not matched to a gene; V was cut back by 1 base and J by 1 base. This CDR3 is CASSLIAGGNTGELFF. CDR3 sequence (DNA): TGTGCCAGCAGCTTGATAGCGGGGGGGAACACCGGGGAGCTGTTTTTT. Full variable domain (rest looked up from reference TRBV5-4 and TRBJ2-2): ETGVTQSPTHLIKTRGQQVTLRCSSQSGHNTVSWYQQALGQGPQFIFQYYREEENGRGNFPPRFSGLQFPNYSSELNVNALELDDSALYLCASSLIAGGNTGELFFGEGSRLTVL.

As for this clone: Given a much more abundant clone one base away, this may be a read error. The sample has other DNA sequences that encode this CDR3 too. V usage is TRBV2 and J usage is TRBJ2-1; 11 nucleotides match TRBD2. V lost 6 bases and J lost 4; bases outside the gene matches: 5. The CDR3 length is 15 residues. Per germline, CDR1 SNHLY and CDR2 FYNNEI. The CDR3 loop is CASRGTSGSYNEQFF. Written as DNA, the CDR3 is TGTGCCAGCAGGGGAACTAGCGGGAGTTACAATGAGCAGTTCTTC.

The chain employs TRBV10-3 and TRBJ2-5; the D gene could be TRBD1 or TRBD2 (5 bases each). From germline, CDR1 is ENHRY and CDR2 SYGVKD. V was cut by 6 bases and J by 2 bases, with 16 bases left in between. The CDR3 covers 15 residues. CDR3 loop: CAISKGVGEQETQYF. Here the CDR3 DNA reads TGTGCCATCAGCAAAGGGGTCGGGGAGCAAGAGACCCAGTACTTC.

The gene calls are TRBV5-1 and TRBJ2-7; D remains unclear. Germline values: CDR1 SGHRS, CDR2 YFSETQ. Deletions cut 8 bases from V and 4 bases from J, with 25 bases between. The CDR3 spans 16 residues. Here the CDR3 reads CASARTSVPPAYEQYF. The CDR3 DNA reads as TGCGCCAGTGCTAGGACCTCGGTCCCTCCCGCATACGAGCAGTACTTC.

The chain recombines TRBV5-4 with TRBJ2-3; 7 nucleotides match TRBD1. Unmatched junction bases numbered 8, after V lost 4 bases and J lost 0 bases. The CDR3 consists of 16 residues. The germline V gene has CDR1 SGHNT and CDR2 YYREEE (reference sequence). Here the CDR3 DNA reads TGTGCCAGCAGCCGTCGGGACAGAACTAGCACAGATACGCAGTATTTT. It encodes CASSRRDRTSTDTQYF.

In DNA form, the CDR3 reads TGTGCCAGCAGCTTCGGGACAGCATTTAATGAAAAACTGTTTTTT. Translation: CASSFGTAFNEKLFF. The chain employs TRBV6-5 and TRBJ1-4, with 7 bases aligning to TRBD1. The CDR3 length is 15 residues. Germline V gene data show CDR1 as MNHEY and CDR2 as SVGAGI. V dropped 6 bases and J dropped 4; count of bases not matched to a gene: 8.

The V and J genes are TRBV4-1 and TRBJ2-5, with D possibly being TRBD2 (6 bases). CDR1 is MGHRA and CDR2 is YSYEKL in the germline V gene. This CDR3 is built from 14 residues. The V and J ends lost 1 base and 5 bases respectively, with 11 bases between them. The chain's CDR3 is CASSQVGSEETQYF. Written as DNA, the CDR3 is TGCGCCAGCAGCCAAGTCGGGAGCGAGGAGACCCAGTACTTC.

The rearrangement joins TRBV29-1 to TRBJ1-1, with 10 bases identical to TRBD1. This CDR3 is built from 13 residues. Per the germline V gene, CDR1 is SQVTM and CDR2 is ANQGSEA. V trimming: 6 bases; J trimming: 1 base; junction bases outside the gene matches: 2. The CDR3 sequence: CSVGQGTNTEAFF. In nucleotides, the CDR3 is TGCAGCGTGGGACAGGGGACGAACACTGAAGCTTTCTTT. The whole variable domain, filled in from reference TRBV29-1 and TRBJ1-1, reads SAVISQKPSRDICQRGTSLTIQCQVDSQVTMMFWYRQQPGQSLTLIATANQGSEATYESGFVIDKFPISRPNLTFSTLTVSNMSPEDSSIYLCSVGQGTNTEAFFGQGTRLTVV.

V and J are TRBV4-1 and TRBJ1-6; D is perhaps TRBD1 (5 bases). CDR1 MGHRA and CDR2 YSYEKL come from the germline V gene. The CDR3 runs to 15 residues. The ends were cut back, 6 bases at V and 1 base at J, with 10 bases in the middle. For the CDR3, the DNA is TGCGCCAGCAGGGACGACAGATCCTATAATTCACCCCTCCACTTT. This translates into CASRDDRSYNSPLHF.

This rearrangement joins TRBV19 to TRBJ1-1; the D gene is possibly TRBD1 (6 bases). The germline V gene has CDR1 LNHDA and CDR2 SQIVND (reference sequence). V was cut by 6 bases and J by 1 base, with 12 bases left in between. The CDR3 runs to 14 residues. For the CDR3, the DNA is TGTGCCAGTAGCTCGCTAGGGGGGAACACTGAAGCTTTCTTT. Protein: CASSSLGGNTEAFF.

The chain uses TRBV13 and TRBJ2-2; 7 bases are a match to TRBD1. Germline V gives CDR1 PRHDT, CDR2 FYEKMQ (reference sequence). CDR3 length: 15 residues. The V segment lost 5 bases and the J segment 3 bases; nucleotides outside the gene matches: 6. The CDR3 here is CASSPRTGYTGELFF. CDR3 DNA sequence: TGTGCCAGCAGCCCGCGGACAGGCTACACCGGGGAGCTGTTTTTT.

Comments on this clone: Other DNA sequences in this sample translate to the same CDR3. The chain is built from TRBV5-1 and TRBJ1-3; TRBD1 might be the D (6 bases). The germline gives CDR1 SGHRS, CDR2 YFSETQ. V was trimmed by 5 bases and J by 0 bases, leaving 12 bases between them. The CDR3 contains 15 residues. This CDR3 is CASSPGQSSGNTIYF. The CDR3 region has the DNA TGCGCCAGCAGTCCCGGACAGAGCTCTGGAAACACCATATATTTT.

This chain joins TRBV7-2 and TRBJ1-4, with a tentative D call TRBD1 (6 bases). Trimming took off 8 bases at V and 7 bases at J, with 17 bases between the two ends. CDR3 length equals 14 residues. In germline, CDR1 is SGHTA, CDR2 FQGNSA. The CDR3 sequence: CASRGGATREKLFF. CDR3 in DNA: TGTGCCAGCCGCGGGGGGGCGACGCGTGAAAAACTGTTTTTT. The complete variable domain, with remaining parts taken from reference TRBV7-2 and TRBJ1-4, reads GAGVSQSPSNKVTEKGKDVELRCDPISGHTALYWYRQSLGQGLEFLIYFQGNSAPDKSGLPSDRFSAERTGGSVSTLTIQRTQQEDSAVYLCASRGGATREKLFFGSGTQLSVL.

The V call is TRBV5-5, the J call TRBJ2-7, with 9 bases that match TRBD1. The V gene end was trimmed by 4 bases and the J gene end by 9 bases; junction bases not matched to a gene: 14. Per germline, CDR1 SGHKS and CDR2 YYEKEE (reference sequence). There are 15 residues in the CDR3. This CDR3 is CASSAEPGQGLWQYF. The CDR3 nucleotides read TGTGCCAGCAGCGCAGAACCGGGACAGGGTTTATGGCAGTACTTC. The full variable domain, with the rest looked up from reference TRBV5-5 and TRBJ2-7, is DAGVTQSPTHLIKTRGQQVTLRCSPISGHKSVSWYQQVLGQGPQFIFQYYEKEERGRGNFPDRFSARQFPNYSSELNVNALLLGDSALYLCASSAEPGQGLWQYFGPGTRLTVT.

The gene calls are TRBV19 and TRBJ2-1; maybe TRBD1 (5 bases). Germline CDR1 and CDR2: LNHDA and SQIVND (reference sequence). V lost 6 bases and J lost 7, with 10 bases in between. The CDR3 is 12 residues long. The CDR3 bases are TGTGCCAGTAGAGGGGCAGGGAATGAGCAGTTCTTC. Protein sequence: CASRGAGNEQFF.

The table lists this clone with a count of one. One end of the junction varies from germline; a read error may be responsible. The gene calls are TRBV7-7 and TRBJ2-1, with 15 bases that match TRBD2. Per germline, CDR1 SSHAT and CDR2 FNYEAQ (reference sequence). The CDR3 is made up of 16 amino acids. In nucleotides, the CDR3 is TGTGCTAGCAGCCGAGGGACTAGCGGGAGGCTTTCTGAGCAGTTCTTC. Amino acid sequence: CASSRGTSGRLSEQFF.

The table lists this clone with a count of one. The chain carries TRBV6-5 and TRBJ1-1; 11 nucleotides match TRBD1. Trimming took 6 bases from V and 3 from J; bases not matched to a gene: 3. Germline loops: CDR1 MNHEY, CDR2 SVGAGI. The CDR3 runs to 14 residues. CDR3 sequence (DNA): TGTGCCAGCAGCCTGGGACAGGGGGACACTGAAGCTTTCTTT. Translated: CASSLGQGDTEAFF.

The chain carries TRBV6-1 and TRBJ1-5, with unresolved D. The CDR3 runs 11 residues. Germline V gene lookup returns CDR1 MNHNS and CDR2 SASEGT. Trimming took 5 bases from V and 2 from J, leaving 1 base between them. The DNA for the CDR3 is TGTGCCAGCAGTCGCAATCAGCCCCAGCATTTT. This encodes CASSRNQPQHF.

The rearrangement uses TRBV5-1 and TRBJ2-7, with TRBD2 identical over 8 bases. V gave up 0 bases and J gave up 0 bases; unmatched junction bases: 5. Germline CDR1 is SGHRS and CDR2 is YFSETQ. The CDR3 has 16 amino acids. CDR3 in amino acids: CASSLDSSGVSYEQYF. The CDR3 coding sequence is TGCGCCAGCAGCTTGGATAGTAGCGGGGTCTCCTACGAGCAGTACTTC.

At least ten counts were recorded for this clone. The chain uses TRBV15 and TRBJ1-2, with 8 positions matching TRBD1. The CDR3 loop spans 15 amino acids. Germline assignment: CDR1 LNHNV and CDR2 YYDKDF (reference sequence). With 0 bases clipped from V and 8 bases from J, the junction kept 8 bases outside the gene matches. CDR3 DNA: TGTGCCACCAGCAGAGACCTCTCAACAGGGGGAGGCTACACCTTC. It codes for CATSRDLSTGGGYTF.

This chain uses TRBV6-6 with TRBJ1-1, with 9 bases matching TRBD1. The germline V gene encodes CDR1 MNHNY and CDR2 SVGAGI (reference sequence). This CDR3 is built from 15 residues. Germline trimming cut 2 bases from V and 5 bases from J; bases unmatched to any gene: 6. This chain's CDR3 is CASSYLGQGMTEAFF. The CDR3 nucleotides read TGTGCCAGCAGTTACCTCGGACAGGGGATGACTGAAGCTTTCTTT.

This rearrangement joins TRBV7-9 to TRBJ1-2; 7 nucleotides line up with TRBD1. Losses at the gene ends were 5 bases for V and 7 bases for J; bases not matched to a gene: 10. CDR3 length: 14 amino acids. Per the germline V gene, CDR1 is SEHNR and CDR2 is FQNEAQ (reference sequence). Here the CDR3 reads CASSGTGQFSGYTF. The CDR3 DNA is TGTGCCAGCAGCGGAACGGGACAGTTCTCTGGCTACACCTTC.

The chain couples TRBV19 to TRBJ1-2, with 7 positions matching TRBD1. With V trimmed by 4 bases and J by 4 bases, 12 bases remained unmatched. This CDR3 spans 16 amino acids. Germline values: CDR1 LNHDA, CDR2 SQIVND (reference sequence). The CDR3 sequence: CASSTGDREVIYGYTF. The CDR3 DNA sequence: TGTGCCAGTAGTACGGGTGACAGGGAGGTAATCTATGGCTACACCTTC.

V gene TRBV4-2 combines with J gene TRBJ1-2; D gene unclear. The germline CDR1 and CDR2 sequences are LGHNA and YNFKEQ. V lost 3 bases to trimming and J lost 5 bases, with 16 bases between them. CDR3 length: 15 residues. In DNA form, the CDR3 reads TGTGCCAGCAGCCAGGCGTCCCAGAGCGATTATGGCTACACCTTC. It is translated as CASSQASQSDYGYTF.